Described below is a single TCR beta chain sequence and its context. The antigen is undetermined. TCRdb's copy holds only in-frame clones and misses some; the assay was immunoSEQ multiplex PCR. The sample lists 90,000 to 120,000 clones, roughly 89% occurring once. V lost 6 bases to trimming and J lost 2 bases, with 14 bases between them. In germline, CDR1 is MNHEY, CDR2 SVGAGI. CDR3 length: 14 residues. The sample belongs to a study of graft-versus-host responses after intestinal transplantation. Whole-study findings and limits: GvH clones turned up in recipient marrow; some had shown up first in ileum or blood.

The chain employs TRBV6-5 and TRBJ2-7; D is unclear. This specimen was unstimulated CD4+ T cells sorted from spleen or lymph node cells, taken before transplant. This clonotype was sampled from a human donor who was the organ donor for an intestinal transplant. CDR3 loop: CASSPAHSPYEQYF. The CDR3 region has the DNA TGTGCCAGCAGCCCTGCGCACAGCCCCTACGAGCAGTACTTC.